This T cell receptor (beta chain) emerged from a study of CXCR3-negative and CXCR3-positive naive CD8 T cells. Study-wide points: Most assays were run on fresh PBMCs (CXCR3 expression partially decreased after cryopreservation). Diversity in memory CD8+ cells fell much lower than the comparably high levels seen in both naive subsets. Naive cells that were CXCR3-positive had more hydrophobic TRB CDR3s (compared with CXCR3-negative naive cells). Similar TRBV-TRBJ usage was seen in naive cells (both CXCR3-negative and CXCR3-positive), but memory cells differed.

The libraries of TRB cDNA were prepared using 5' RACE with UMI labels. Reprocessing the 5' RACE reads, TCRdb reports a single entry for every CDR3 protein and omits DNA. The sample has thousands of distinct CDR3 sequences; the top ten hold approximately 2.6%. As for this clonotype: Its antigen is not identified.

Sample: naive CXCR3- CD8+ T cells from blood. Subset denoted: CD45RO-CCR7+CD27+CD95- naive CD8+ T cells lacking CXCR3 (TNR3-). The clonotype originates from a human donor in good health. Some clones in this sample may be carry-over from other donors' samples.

CDR3 loop: CASSVGGDGSSYEQYF. V and J are TRBV25-1 and TRBJ2-7; lacking DNA, the TRBD1 call made by TCRdb goes unchecked. Looked up from germline, CDR1 is MGHDK and CDR2 is SYGVNS. The CDR3 sequence is 16 residues long.